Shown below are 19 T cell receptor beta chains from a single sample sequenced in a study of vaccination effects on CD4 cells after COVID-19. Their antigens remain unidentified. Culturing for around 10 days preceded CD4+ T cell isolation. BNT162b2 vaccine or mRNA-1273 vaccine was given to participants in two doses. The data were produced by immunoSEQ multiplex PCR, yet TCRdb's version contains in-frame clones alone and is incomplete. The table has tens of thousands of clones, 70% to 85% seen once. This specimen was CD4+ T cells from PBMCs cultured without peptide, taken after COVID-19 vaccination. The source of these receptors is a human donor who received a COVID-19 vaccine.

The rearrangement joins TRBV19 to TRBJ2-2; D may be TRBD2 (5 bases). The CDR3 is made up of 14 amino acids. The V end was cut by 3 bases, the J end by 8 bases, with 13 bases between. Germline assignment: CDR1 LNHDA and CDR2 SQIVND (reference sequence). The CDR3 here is CASSISGSRGELFF. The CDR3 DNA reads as TGTGCCAGTAGTATCTCGGGGTCTCGGGGGGAGCTGTTTTTT.

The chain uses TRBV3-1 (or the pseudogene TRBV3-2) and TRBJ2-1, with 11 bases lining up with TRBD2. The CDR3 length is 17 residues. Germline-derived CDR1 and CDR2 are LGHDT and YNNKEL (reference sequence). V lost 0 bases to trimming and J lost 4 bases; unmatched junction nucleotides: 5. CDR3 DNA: TGTGCCAGCAGCCAAGACCCCCTAGCGGGAGGTTACAATGAGCAGTTCTTC. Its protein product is CASSQDPLAGGYNEQFF.

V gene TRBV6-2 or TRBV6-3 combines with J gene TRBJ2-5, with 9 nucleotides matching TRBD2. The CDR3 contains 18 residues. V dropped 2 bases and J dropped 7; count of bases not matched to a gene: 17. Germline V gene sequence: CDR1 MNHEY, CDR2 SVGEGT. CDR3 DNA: TGTGCCAGCAGTTACGGAGTAGCGGGGGCCCTCCCCGCGGGGACCCAGTACTTC. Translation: CASSYGVAGALPAGTQYF.

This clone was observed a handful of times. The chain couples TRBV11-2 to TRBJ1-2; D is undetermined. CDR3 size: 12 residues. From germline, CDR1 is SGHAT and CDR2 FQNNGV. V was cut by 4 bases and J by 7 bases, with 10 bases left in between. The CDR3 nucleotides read TGTGCCAGCAGCTCCCGGCTAGGTGGCTACACCTTC. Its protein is CASSSRLGGYTF.

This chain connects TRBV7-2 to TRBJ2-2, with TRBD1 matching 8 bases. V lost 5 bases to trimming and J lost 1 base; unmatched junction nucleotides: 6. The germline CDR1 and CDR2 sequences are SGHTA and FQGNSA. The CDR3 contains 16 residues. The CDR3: CASSPSGTGNTGELFF. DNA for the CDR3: TGTGCCAGCAGCCCCTCCGGGACAGGGAACACCGGGGAGCTGTTTTTT.

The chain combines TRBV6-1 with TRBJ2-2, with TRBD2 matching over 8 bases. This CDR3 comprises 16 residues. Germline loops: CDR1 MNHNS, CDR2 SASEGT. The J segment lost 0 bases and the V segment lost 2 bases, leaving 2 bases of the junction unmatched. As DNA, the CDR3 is TGTGCCAGCAGTGAATCGGGACTAGCGAACACCGGGGAGCTGTTTTTT. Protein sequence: CASSESGLANTGELFF.

The CDR3 DNA is TGTGCCAGCAGCCAAGCGGAGTGGGGGGCCGGAAACACCATATATTTT. The encoded protein is CASSQAEWGAGNTIYF. V and J are TRBV4-2 and TRBJ1-3; D might be TRBD1 (6 bases). The germline V gene encodes CDR1 LGHNA and CDR2 YNFKEQ. The CDR3 extends over 16 amino acids. V dropped 1 base and J dropped 4 bases, with 14 bases sitting between them.

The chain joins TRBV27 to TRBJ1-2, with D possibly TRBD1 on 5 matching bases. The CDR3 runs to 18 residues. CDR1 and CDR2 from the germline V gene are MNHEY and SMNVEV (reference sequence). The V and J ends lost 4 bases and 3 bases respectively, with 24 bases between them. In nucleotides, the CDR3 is TGTGCCAGCAGTTCCTCGTGGGGGAGGGGAGGGATTTACTATGGCTACACCTTC. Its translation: CASSSSWGRGGIYYGYTF.

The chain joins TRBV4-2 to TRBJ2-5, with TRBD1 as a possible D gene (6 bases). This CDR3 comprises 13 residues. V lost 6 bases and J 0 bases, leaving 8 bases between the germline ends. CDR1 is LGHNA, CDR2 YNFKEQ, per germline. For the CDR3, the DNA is TGTGCCAGCAGTCGGACAGACCAAGAGACCCAGTACTTC. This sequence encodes CASSRTDQETQYF.

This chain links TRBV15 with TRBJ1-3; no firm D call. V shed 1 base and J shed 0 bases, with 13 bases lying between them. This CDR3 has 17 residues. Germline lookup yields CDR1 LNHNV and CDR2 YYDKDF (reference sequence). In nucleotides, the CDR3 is TGTGCCACCAGCAGAGGTCCCCAGGTCCACTCTGGAAACACCATATATTTT. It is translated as CATSRGPQVHSGNTIYF.

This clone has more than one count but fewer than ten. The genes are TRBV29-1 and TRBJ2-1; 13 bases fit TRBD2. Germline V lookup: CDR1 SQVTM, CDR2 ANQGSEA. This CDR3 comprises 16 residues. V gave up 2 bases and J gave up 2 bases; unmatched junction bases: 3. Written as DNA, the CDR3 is TGCAGCGTTGAAAGCGGGACTAGCGGGACCTACAATGAGCAGTTCTTC. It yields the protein CSVESGTSGTYNEQFF.

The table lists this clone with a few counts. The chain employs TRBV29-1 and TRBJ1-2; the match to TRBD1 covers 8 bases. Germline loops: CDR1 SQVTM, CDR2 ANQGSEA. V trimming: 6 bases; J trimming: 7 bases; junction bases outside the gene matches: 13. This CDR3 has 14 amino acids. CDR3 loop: CSVPSKQGVRGYTF. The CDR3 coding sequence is TGCAGCGTCCCCTCGAAACAGGGGGTTCGTGGCTACACCTTC.

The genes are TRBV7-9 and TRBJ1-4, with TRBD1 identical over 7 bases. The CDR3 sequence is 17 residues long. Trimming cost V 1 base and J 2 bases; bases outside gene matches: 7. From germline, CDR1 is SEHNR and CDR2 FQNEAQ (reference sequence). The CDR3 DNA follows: TGTGCCAGCAGCTTAGGCACCGACAGGGCTACTAATGAAAAACTGTTTTTT. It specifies CASSLGTDRATNEKLFF.

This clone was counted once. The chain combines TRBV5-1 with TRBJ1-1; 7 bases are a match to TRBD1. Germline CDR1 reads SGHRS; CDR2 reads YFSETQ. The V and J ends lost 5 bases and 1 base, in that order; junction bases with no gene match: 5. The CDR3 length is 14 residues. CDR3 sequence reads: CASREGQWNTEAFF. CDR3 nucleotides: TGCGCCAGCAGGGAGGGACAGTGGAACACTGAAGCTTTCTTT.

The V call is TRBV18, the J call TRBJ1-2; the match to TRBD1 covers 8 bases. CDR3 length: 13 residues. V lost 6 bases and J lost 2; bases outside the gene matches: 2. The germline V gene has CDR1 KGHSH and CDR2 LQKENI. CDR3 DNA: TGTGCCAGCTCCTCAGGGGGCAACTATGGCTACACCTTC. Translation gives CASSSGGNYGYTF.

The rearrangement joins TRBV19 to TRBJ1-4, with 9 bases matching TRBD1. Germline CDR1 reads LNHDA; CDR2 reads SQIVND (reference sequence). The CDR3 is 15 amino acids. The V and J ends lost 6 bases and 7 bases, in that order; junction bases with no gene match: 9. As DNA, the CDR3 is TGTGCCAGTAGCCTTGGGGACAGGGATAGTGAAAAACTGTTTTTT. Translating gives CASSLGDRDSEKLFF.

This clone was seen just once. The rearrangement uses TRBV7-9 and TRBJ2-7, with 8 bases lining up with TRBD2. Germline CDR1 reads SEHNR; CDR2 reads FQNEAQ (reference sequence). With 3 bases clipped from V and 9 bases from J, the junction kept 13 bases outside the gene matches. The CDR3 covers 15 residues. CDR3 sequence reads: CASSLGRGGQDGQYF. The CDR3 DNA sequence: TGTGCCAGCAGCTTGGGTCGGGGGGGCCAGGATGGGCAGTACTTC.

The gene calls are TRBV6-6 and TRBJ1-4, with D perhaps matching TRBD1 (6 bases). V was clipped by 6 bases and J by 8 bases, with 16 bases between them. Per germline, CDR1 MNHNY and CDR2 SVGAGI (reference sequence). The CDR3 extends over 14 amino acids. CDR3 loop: CASRRGGEDEKLFF. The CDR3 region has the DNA TGTGCCAGCAGGAGGGGGGGCGAAGACGAAAAACTGTTTTTT.

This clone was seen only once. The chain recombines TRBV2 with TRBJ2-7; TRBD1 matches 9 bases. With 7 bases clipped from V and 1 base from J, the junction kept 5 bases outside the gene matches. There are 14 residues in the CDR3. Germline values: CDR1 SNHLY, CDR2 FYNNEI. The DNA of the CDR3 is TGTGCCAGCATCTCCGGGACAGGGTCCTACGAGCAGTACTTC. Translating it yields CASISGTGSYEQYF. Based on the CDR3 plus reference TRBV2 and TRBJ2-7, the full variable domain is EPEVTQTPSHQVTQMGQEVILRCVPISNHLYFYWYRQILGQKVEFLVSFYNNEISEKSEIFDDQFSVERPDGSNFTLKIRSTKLEDSAMYFCASISGTGSYEQYFGPGTRLTVT.